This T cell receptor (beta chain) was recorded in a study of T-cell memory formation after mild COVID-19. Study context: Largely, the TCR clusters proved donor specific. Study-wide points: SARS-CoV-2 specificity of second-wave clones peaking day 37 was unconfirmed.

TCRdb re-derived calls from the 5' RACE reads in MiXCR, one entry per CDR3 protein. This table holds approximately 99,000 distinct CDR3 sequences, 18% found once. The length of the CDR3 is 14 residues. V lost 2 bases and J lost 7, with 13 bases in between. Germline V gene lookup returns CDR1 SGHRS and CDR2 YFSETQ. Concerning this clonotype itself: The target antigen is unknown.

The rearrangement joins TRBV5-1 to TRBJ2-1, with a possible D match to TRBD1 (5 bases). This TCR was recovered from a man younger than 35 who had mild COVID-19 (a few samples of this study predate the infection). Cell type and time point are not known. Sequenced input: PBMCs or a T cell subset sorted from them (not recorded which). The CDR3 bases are TGCGCCAGCAGCTTCTCACCTCAGGGAAATGAGCAGTTCTTC. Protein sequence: CASSFSPQGNEQFF.